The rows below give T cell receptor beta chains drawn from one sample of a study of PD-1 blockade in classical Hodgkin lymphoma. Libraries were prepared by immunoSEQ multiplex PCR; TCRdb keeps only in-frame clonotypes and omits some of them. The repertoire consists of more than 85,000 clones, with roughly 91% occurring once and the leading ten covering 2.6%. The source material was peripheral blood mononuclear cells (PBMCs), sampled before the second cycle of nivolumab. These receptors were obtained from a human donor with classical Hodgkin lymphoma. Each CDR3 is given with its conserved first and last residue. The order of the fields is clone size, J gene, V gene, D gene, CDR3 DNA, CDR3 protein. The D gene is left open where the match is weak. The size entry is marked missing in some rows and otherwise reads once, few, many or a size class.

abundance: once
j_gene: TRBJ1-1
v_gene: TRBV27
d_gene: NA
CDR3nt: TGTGCCAGCAGTTTATCCCGGAGGACATCGACTGAAGCTTTCTTT
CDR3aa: CASSLSRRTSTEAFF

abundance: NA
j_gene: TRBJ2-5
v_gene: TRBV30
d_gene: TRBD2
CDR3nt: TGTGCCTGGAGTGGTGGCGGGAGAGAGACCCAGTACTTC
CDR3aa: CAWSGGGRETQYF

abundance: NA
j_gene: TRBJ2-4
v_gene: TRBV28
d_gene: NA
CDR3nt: TGTGCCAGCAGTTTCGTCTGGGGCACCAAAAACATTCAGTACTTC
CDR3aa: CASSFVWGTKNIQYF

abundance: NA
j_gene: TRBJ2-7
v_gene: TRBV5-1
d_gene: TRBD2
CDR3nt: TGCGCCAGCACCCTGGGAGGGTTCTACGAGCAGTACTTC
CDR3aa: CASTLGGFYEQYF

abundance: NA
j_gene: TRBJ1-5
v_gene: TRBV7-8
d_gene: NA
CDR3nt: TGTGCCAGCAGTATAGGGCTCTCTAGCAATCAGCCCCAGCATTTT
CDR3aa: CASSIGLSSNQPQHF

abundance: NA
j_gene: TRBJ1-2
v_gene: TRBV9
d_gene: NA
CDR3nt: TGTGCCAGCAGCGTAGGGGTCGGGCGTTTTGACTATGGCTACACCTTC
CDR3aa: CASSVGVGRFDYGYTF

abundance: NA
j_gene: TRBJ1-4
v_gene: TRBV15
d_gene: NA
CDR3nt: TGTGCCACCAGCTCCATGCGGGGGGGGAACGAAAAACTGTTTTTT
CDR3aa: CATSSMRGGNEKLFF

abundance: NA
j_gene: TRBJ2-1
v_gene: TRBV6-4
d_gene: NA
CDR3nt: TGTGCCAGCAGACCGACCTGGCTAGTCGACAATGAGCAGTTCTTC
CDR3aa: CASRPTWLVDNEQFF

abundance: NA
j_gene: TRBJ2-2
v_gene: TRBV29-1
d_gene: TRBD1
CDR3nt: TGCAGCGTCGGGGACAGGAGGAGGACCGGGGAGCTGTTTTTT
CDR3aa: CSVGDRRRTGELFF

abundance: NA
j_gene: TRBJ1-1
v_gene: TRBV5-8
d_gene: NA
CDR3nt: TGTGCCAGCAGCCCCCCACTGACAGAAGCTTTCTTT
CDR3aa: CASSPPLTEAFF

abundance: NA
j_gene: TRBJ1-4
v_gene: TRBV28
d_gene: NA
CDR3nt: TGTGCCAGCAGTTCTGGGAAAGAAAATGAAAAACTGTTTTTT
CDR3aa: CASSSGKENEKLFF

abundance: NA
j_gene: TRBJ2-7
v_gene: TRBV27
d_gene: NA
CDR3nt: TGTGCCAGCAGTTACCTCGGGACGGCAAACTACGAGCAGTACTTC
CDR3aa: CASSYLGTANYEQYF

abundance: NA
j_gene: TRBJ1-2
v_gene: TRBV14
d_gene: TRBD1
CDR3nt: TGTGCCAGCAGCCCCCGTTCGGGACAGGCAGGCGGACTGGTCGTTCGCTACACCTTC
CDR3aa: CASSPRSGQAGGLVVRYTF

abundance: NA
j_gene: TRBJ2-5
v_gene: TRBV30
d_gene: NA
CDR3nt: TGTGCCTGGAGTACAGCGGCGGGACGGATACAAGAGACCCAGTACTTC
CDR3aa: CAWSTAAGRIQETQYF

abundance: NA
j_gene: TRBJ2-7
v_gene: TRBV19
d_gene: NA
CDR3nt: TGTGCCAGTAGTAATCGGGGGACGTGGAGTTACGAGCAGTACTTC
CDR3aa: CASSNRGTWSYEQYF

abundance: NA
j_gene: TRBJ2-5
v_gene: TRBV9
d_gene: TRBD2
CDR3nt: TGTGCCAGCAGCGTAGGCGCTAGCGGGAGATGGGCGGAGACCCAGTACTTC
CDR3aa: CASSVGASGRWAETQYF

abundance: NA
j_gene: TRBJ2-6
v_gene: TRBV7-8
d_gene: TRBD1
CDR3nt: TGTGCCAGCAGCCCCGGGACAGGGGACGGCGTCCTGACTTTC
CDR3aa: CASSPGTGDGVLTF

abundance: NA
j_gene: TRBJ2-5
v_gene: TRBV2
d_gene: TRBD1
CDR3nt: TGTGCCAGCGGTAGGACAGGGGCACAAGAGACCCAGTACTTC
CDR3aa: CASGRTGAQETQYF

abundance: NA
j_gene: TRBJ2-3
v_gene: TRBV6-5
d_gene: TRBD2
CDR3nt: TGTGCCAGCACCGGTTCTAGCGGGAGAGCGCAGTATTTT
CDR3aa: CASTGSSGRAQYF

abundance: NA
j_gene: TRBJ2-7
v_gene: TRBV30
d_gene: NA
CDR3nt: TGTGCCTGGAGGGAGCGAAATACTAGGTACGAGCAGTACTTC
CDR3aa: CAWRERNTRYEQYF

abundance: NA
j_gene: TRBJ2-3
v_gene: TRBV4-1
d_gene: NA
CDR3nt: TGCGCCAGCAGCCAAGATCTAAACGGCGTGAATACGCAGTATTTT
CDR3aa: CASSQDLNGVNTQYF

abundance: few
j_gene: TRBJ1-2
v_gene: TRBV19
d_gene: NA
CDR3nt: TGTGCCAGTACCCTGGGAGATAACTATGGCTACACCTTC
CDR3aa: CASTLGDNYGYTF

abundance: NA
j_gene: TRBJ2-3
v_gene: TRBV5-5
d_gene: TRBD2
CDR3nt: TGTGCCAGCAGCTGGGAGGGAACAGATACGCAGTATTTT
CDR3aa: CASSWEGTDTQYF

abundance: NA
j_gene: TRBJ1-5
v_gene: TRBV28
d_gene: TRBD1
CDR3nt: TGTGCCAGCAGTACACGACAGGGGAAGGTGGTACAGCCCCAGCATTTT
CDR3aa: CASSTRQGKVVQPQHF

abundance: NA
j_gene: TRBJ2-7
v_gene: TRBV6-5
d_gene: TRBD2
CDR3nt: TGTGCCAGCAGTTACTATAGCGGGAGGGCCGGGTACGAGCAGTACTTC
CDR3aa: CASSYYSGRAGYEQYF

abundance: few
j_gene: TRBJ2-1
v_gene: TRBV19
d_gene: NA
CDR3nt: TGTGCCAGTAGCAGGACTGCACATGAGCAGTTCTTC
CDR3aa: CASSRTAHEQFF

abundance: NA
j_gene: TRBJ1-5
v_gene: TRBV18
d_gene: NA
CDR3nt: TGTGCCAGCTCGCTTCGACAGGTTAGCAATCAGCCCCAGCATTTT
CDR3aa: CASSLRQVSNQPQHF

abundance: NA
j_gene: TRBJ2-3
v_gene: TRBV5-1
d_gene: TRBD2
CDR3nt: TGCGCCAGCAGCTTACCTAGCGGGATGGGCCCAGATACGCAGTATTTT
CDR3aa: CASSLPSGMGPDTQYF

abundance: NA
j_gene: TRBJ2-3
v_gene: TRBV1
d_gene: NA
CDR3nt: TGCACCAGCAGCCAAGCCTCAGGACAGGGGGCGAGGACAGATACGCAGTATTTT
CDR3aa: CTSSQASGQGARTDTQYF

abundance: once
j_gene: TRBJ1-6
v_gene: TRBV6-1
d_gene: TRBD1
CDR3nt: TGTGCCAGCAGTGCGACAGGGGCGCTAGGTTCACCCCTCCACTTT
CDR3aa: CASSATGALGSPLHF

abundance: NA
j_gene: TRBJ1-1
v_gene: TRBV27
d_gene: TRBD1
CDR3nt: TGTGCCAGCAGTTTATCGGACAGGATCAACACTGAAGCTTTCTTT
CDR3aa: CASSLSDRINTEAFF

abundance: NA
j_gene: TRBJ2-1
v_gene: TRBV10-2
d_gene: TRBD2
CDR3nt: TGCGCCACCCGACCTCCGGGACTAGCGGGAGTCTACAATGAGCAGTTCTTC
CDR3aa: CATRPPGLAGVYNEQFF

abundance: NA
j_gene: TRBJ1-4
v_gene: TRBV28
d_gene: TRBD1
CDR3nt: TGTGCCAGCATTCCCGACAGGGGGCGAACTAATGAAAAACTGTTTTTT
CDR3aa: CASIPDRGRTNEKLFF

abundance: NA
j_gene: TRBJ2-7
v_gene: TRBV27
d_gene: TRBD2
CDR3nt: TGTGCCAGCAGTGGCTTGGCGACGGGACTAGTTATCGACGAGCAGTACTTC
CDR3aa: CASSGLATGLVIDEQYF

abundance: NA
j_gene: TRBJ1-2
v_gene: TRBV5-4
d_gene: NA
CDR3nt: TGTGCCAGCAGCTTGGGGGGTAACTATGGCTACACCTTC
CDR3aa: CASSLGGNYGYTF

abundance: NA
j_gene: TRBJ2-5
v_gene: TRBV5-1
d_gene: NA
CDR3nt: TGCGCCAGCAGCTTGGTACAAGAGACCCAGTACTTC
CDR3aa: CASSLVQETQYF

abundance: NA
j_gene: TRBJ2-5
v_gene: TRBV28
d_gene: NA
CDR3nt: TGTGCCAGCAGCCGAGAAGAGACCCAGTACTTC
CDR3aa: CASSREETQYF

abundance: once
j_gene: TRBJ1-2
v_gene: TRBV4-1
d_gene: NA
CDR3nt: TGCGCCAGCAGCCAAGTGGGGGGGGCGCGGGGCTACACCTTC
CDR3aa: CASSQVGGARGYTF

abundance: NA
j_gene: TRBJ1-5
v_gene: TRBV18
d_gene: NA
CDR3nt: TGTGCCAGCTCACCAGGGAGGGACAATCAGCCCCAGCATTTT
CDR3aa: CASSPGRDNQPQHF

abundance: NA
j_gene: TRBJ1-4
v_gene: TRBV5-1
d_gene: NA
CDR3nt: TGCGCCAGCAGCTTGGTAGCAGCCCTAAATGAAAAACTGTTTTTT
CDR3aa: CASSLVAALNEKLFF

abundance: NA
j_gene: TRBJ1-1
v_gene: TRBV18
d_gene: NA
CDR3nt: TGTGCCAGCTCACCACCAGGGCAATACACTGAAGCTTTCTTT
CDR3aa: CASSPPGQYTEAFF

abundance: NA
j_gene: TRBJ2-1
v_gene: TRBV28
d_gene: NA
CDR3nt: TGTGCCAGCAGCCTAATCAGGGTCTCCTACAATGAGCAGTTCTTC
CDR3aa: CASSLIRVSYNEQFF

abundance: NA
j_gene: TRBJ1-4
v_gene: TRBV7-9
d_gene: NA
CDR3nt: TGTGCCAGCAGCTCGGTCAGGACGGGTGCAACTAATGAAAAACTGTTTTTT
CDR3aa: CASSSVRTGATNEKLFF

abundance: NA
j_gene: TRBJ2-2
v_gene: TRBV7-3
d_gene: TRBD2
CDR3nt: TGTGCCAGCAGCTTAATCCCGGTTTTAGCGGGACTGTCGAACACCGGGGAGCTGTTTTTT
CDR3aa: CASSLIPVLAGLSNTGELFF

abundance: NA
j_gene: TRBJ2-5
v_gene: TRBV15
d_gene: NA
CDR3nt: TGTGCCACCAGCAGAGTTAACAGGGAAGAGACCCAGTACTTC
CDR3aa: CATSRVNREETQYF

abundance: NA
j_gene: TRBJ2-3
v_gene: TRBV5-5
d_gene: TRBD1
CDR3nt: TGTGCCAGCAGTAGGGGACAGCCTAGCACAGATACGCAGTATTTT
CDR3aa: CASSRGQPSTDTQYF

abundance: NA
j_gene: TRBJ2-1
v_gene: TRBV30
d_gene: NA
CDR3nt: TGTGCCTGGAGTAACGGGCAGGGAACCTACAATGAGCAGTTCTTC
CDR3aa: CAWSNGQGTYNEQFF

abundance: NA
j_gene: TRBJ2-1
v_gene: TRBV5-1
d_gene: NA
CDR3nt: TGCGCCAGCAGCTTGGGTGGGGGGCAGCACAATGAGCAGTTCTTC
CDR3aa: CASSLGGGQHNEQFF